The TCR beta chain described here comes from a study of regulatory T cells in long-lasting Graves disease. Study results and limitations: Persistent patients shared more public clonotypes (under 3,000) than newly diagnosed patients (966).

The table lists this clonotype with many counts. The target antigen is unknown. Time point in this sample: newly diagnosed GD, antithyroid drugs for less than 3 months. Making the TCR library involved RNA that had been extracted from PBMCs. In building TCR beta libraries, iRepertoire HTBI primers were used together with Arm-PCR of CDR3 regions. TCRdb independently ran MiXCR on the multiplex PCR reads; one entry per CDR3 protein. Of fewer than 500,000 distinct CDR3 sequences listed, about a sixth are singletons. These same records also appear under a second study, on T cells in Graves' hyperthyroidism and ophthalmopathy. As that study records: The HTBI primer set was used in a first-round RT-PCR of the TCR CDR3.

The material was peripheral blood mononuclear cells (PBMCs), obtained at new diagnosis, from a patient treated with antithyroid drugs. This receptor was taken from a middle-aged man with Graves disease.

CDR3 amino acids: CSAGGGANYGYTF. The CDR3 DNA follows: TGCAGTGCTGGGGGAGGAGCTAACTATGGCTACACCTTC. The chain has TRBV20-1 and TRBJ1-2; weak D call: TRBD1 (5 bases). In germline, CDR1 is DFQATT, CDR2 SNEGSKA (reference sequence). V lost 5 bases, J lost 0 bases, and 10 bases lay in between. The CDR3 spans 13 residues.